Each of the 22 T cell receptor beta chains below was sequenced from the same sample in a study of T cell repertoires in cytomegalovirus infection (dated by TCRdb to between 2018 and 2020). No antigen has been identified for these receptors. According to the study, the label for this sample's treatment or condition signals: in vitro stimulation with specific CMV peptide epitopes to enrich CMV-specific T cells. Sequencing was performed on an Illumina HiSeq 1500. Starting from the raw public reads, TCRdb applied fastp trimming at Q25, assembled clones with MiXCR and retained in-frame beta chains. Rows are combined by CDR3 protein, so each entry shows the most common genes and DNA. Recorded for this sample are some 920,000 distinct CDR3 sequences; 31% of them occurred a single time. The biggest ten clones account for 11% to 15% of the sample. This specimen consisted of cultured CD8+ T cells from PBMCs, obtained from culture after CMV antigen stimulation. The origin of the receptors is a human donor in good health (CMV status not recorded). Some clones in this sample may be carry-over from other donors' samples.

CDR3 DNA: TGTGCCAGCAGTTTTGGCCGGGACAAAAACACCGGGGAGCTGTTTTTT. This codes for CASSFGRDKNTGELFF. This chain connects TRBV6-1 to TRBJ2-2; D is possibly TRBD1 (6 bases). This CDR3 is built from 16 residues. Germline loops: CDR1 MNHNS, CDR2 SASEGT. Trimming removed 5 bases from V and 2 bases from J, with 15 bases in between.

This clonotype showed up just a few times. This chain links TRBV19 with TRBJ2-1; D gene ambiguous. V lost 5 bases and J lost 8, with 16 bases in between. Germline lookup yields CDR1 LNHDA and CDR2 SQIVND (reference sequence). The CDR3 totals 14 residues. The chain's CDR3 is CASSDEPQYYEQFF. The DNA for the CDR3 is TGTGCCAGTAGTGACGAACCCCAATACTATGAGCAGTTCTTC.

This clonotype was detected only a few times. The chain carries TRBV27 and TRBJ2-1; D remains ambiguous. Per the germline V gene, CDR1 is MNHEY and CDR2 is SMNVEV (reference sequence). V lost 5 bases and J lost 4, with 9 bases in between. The CDR3 sequence is 13 residues long. The CDR3 DNA follows: TGTGCCAGCAGTCCATTACAGTACAATGAGCAGTTCTTC. This encodes CASSPLQYNEQFF.

Here the CDR3 DNA reads TGTGCCAGCAGCTTAGTTCTGTTAGCGGGGGCGCAAGAGACCCAGTACTTC. It translates to CASSLVLLAGAQETQYF. The chain uses TRBV7-8 and TRBJ2-5; 9 positions match TRBD2. The CDR3 extends over 17 amino acids. V was pared by 1 base and J by 2 bases, with 8 bases of the junction left unmatched. Germline-derived CDR1 and CDR2 are SGHVS and FQNEAQ.

The V gene is TRBV10-3, the J gene TRBJ2-6, with a weak D call TRBD1 (7 bases). Trimming cost V 2 bases and J 0 bases, with 14 bases left between them. Germline V gene sequence: CDR1 ENHRY, CDR2 SYGVKD. CDR3 length: 18 residues. This CDR3 is CAISETGEESSGANVLTF. The CDR3 nucleotides are TGTGCCATCAGTGAGACAGGGGAGGAGAGCTCTGGGGCCAACGTCCTGACTTTC.

This chain links TRBV19 with TRBJ1-1, with 8 bases matching TRBD1. Germline V gives CDR1 LNHDA, CDR2 SQIVND (reference sequence). V lost 5 bases, J lost 11 bases, and 10 bases stayed unmatched. This CDR3 region has 13 residues. The CDR3 here is CASSFARGRDAFF. CDR3 in DNA: TGTGCCAGTAGTTTCGCCAGGGGGCGGGATGCTTTCTTT.

The rearrangement uses TRBV11-1 and TRBJ1-2, with no clear D. Germline lookup yields CDR1 SGHAT and CDR2 FQDESV (reference sequence). The CDR3 consists of 14 residues. The ends were cut back, 11 bases at V and 3 bases at J, with 19 bases in the middle. CDR3 loop: CAAGQDHPYYGYTF. Here the CDR3 DNA reads TGTGCCGCCGGCCAAGACCATCCTTACTATGGCTACACCTTC.

This clonotype was seen a few times. This chain joins TRBV6-6 and TRBJ2-5; tentatively, D is TRBD1 (6 bases). The V gene's germline CDR1 is MNHNY and CDR2 SVGAGI (reference sequence). The CDR3 consists of 14 residues. The V end lost 5 bases, the J end lost 2 bases, and 12 bases lay between the germline ends. The CDR3 spells CASSTSGQQETQYF. CDR3 DNA: TGTGCCAGCAGTACGTCAGGACAGCAAGAGACCCAGTACTTC.

Many counts were recorded for this clonotype. The chain employs TRBV5-5 and TRBJ2-2; 8 bases map to TRBD1. The CDR3 sequence is 15 residues long. Germline CDR1 SGHKS, CDR2 YYEKEE (reference sequence). J gave up 1 base and V 4 bases, and 3 bases lay outside the gene matches. CDR3 nucleotides: TGTGCCAGCAGCCTGGACAGGGTGAACACCGGGGAGCTGTTTTTT. Amino acids: CASSLDRVNTGELFF.

The chain employs TRBV28 and TRBJ2-1; 8 bases are a match to TRBD2. Unmatched junction bases numbered 6, after V lost 7 bases and J lost 4 bases. The germline CDR1 and CDR2 sequences are MDHEN and SYDVKM. The CDR3 totals 14 residues. CDR3 coding DNA: TGTGCCAGCAATGAAGCGGGGGTGTACAATGAGCAGTTCTTC. Translation: CASNEAGVYNEQFF.

The J gene is TRBJ1-1, the V gene TRBV6-1, with TRBD1 matching 8 bases. CDR1 is MNHNS and CDR2 is SASEGT in the germline V gene. After removal of 8 bases from V and 10 bases from J, the junction contained 9 bases not matched to a gene. CDR3 length: 12 amino acids. In DNA form, the CDR3 reads TGTGCCAGCCGAGCAGGGGGCGGGAGAGCTTTCTTT. Residues: CASRAGGGRAFF.

The chain joins TRBV4-3 to TRBJ2-2; 13 bases fit TRBD2. This CDR3 region has 16 residues. Per the germline V gene, CDR1 is LGHNA and CDR2 is YSLEER. Trimming cost V 6 bases and J 7 bases; bases outside gene matches: 8. CDR3 sequence (DNA): TGCGCCAGCAGGAAAACTAGCGGGGGGGCCGGCGGGGAGCTGTTTTTT. This gives the protein CASRKTSGGAGGELFF.

V is TRBV23-1 and J is TRBJ1-5; 12 bases are shared with TRBD1. TRBV23-1 is noted as an ORF with a role that remains uncertain. V shed 0 bases and J 6 bases; nucleotides not matched to a gene: 15. This CDR3 has 20 amino acids. CDR3 in amino acids: CASSQSEGDRGRRGTQPQHF. The DNA for the CDR3 is TGCGCCAGCAGTCAATCAGAAGGGGACAGGGGGCGGAGAGGAACTCAGCCCCAGCATTTT.

This clonotype was picked up one time. The gene calls are TRBV6-5 and TRBJ2-5, with 11 nucleotides matching TRBD2. Germline values: CDR1 MNHEY, CDR2 SVGAGI. The V segment lost 0 bases and the J segment 1 base; nucleotides outside the gene matches: 4. CDR3 size: 17 residues. CDR3 region: CASSYSTGTSGQETQYF. The CDR3, as DNA: TGTGCCAGCAGTTACTCGACCGGGACTAGCGGCCAAGAGACCCAGTACTTC.

There are many counts of this clonotype. This sequence joins TRBV11-1 and TRBJ2-1, with 10 bases matching TRBD2. Germline V CDR1 and CDR2: SGHAT, FQDESV (reference sequence). Losses at the gene ends were 5 bases for V and 4 bases for J; bases not matched to a gene: 8. This CDR3 contains 16 residues. The CDR3 DNA reads as TGTGCCAGCAGCCGAGCGGGGGGGCGCCAATACAATGAGCAGTTCTTC. Translation gives CASSRAGGRQYNEQFF.

A few counts support this clonotype. The chain joins TRBV12-5 to TRBJ1-4; tentative D call: TRBD1 (6 bases). Trimming took 0 bases from V and 7 from J, leaving 18 bases between them. This CDR3 spans 17 amino acids. Germline V lookup: CDR1 LGHNT, CDR2 FRNRAP. CDR3 amino acids: CASGLVSLTGFGEKLFF. The CDR3 nucleotides are TGTGCTAGTGGTTTGGTATCCCTAACAGGGTTCGGTGAAAAACTGTTTTTT.

This clonotype occurred many times. This chain uses TRBV12-3 or TRBV12-4 with TRBJ2-7; 10 bases map to TRBD1. The CDR3 length is 18 residues. Trimming took 6 bases from V and 3 from J; bases not matched to a gene: 17. For the CDR3, the DNA is TGTGCCAGCAGCCCGGGACAGGGGAAACCACAGCCTCTCTACGAGCAGTACTTC. Encoded protein: CASSPGQGKPQPLYEQYF.

The V and J genes are TRBV27 and TRBJ2-3; 8 bases fit TRBD2. This CDR3 is built from 14 residues. CDR1 and CDR2 (germline): MNHEY, SMNVEV (reference sequence). Losses at the gene ends were 10 bases for V and 4 bases for J; bases not matched to a gene: 10. The CDR3 is CATQYGGAADTQYF. CDR3 DNA sequence: TGTGCCACACAATACGGGGGGGCCGCAGATACGCAGTATTTT.

This clonotype was counted a single time. The chain uses TRBV2 and TRBJ2-1; tentatively, D is TRBD2 (7 bases). This CDR3 region has 17 residues. The V end was cut by 3 bases, the J end by 4 bases, with 19 bases between. Looked up from germline, CDR1 is SNHLY and CDR2 is FYNNEI. The CDR3 nucleotides are TGTGCCAGCAGTGAGGAGGGGGGGGGAAATTATTACAATGAGCAGTTCTTC. Its translation is CASSEEGGGNYYNEQFF.

V and J are TRBV28 and TRBJ1-5; possible D gene TRBD1, 5 bases. The CDR3 is 17 residues long. CDR1 and CDR2 (germline): MDHEN, SYDVKM. Trimming took off 6 bases at V and 7 bases at J, with 25 bases between the two ends. CDR3 nucleotide sequence: TGTGCCAGCAGACCGGGACGGCCTATTCCGGAGGTCCAGCCCCAGCATTTT. Protein sequence: CASRPGRPIPEVQPQHF. The full variable domain, with the rest looked up from reference TRBV28 and TRBJ1-5, is DVKVTQSSRYLVKRTGEKVFLECVQDMDHENMFWYRQDPGLGLRLIYFSYDVKMKEKGDIPEGYSVSREKKERFSLILESASTNQTSMYLCASRPGRPIPEVQPQHFGDGTRLSIL.

Only a few counts were recorded for this clonotype. The rearrangement joins TRBV11-2 to TRBJ2-1, with TRBD1 identical over 7 bases. Germline V lookup: CDR1 SGHAT, CDR2 FQNNGV. The trim removed 5 bases at V and 4 bases at J, leaving 5 bases unmatched. The CDR3 consists of 14 residues. The CDR3 protein is CASSDNRGYNEQFF. CDR3 DNA: TGTGCCAGCAGCGATAACAGGGGTTACAATGAGCAGTTCTTC.

This rearrangement joins TRBV28 to TRBJ2-7; D is possibly TRBD1 (5 bases). This CDR3 is 17 amino acids long. Trimming left V 2 bases short and J 0 bases short, with 17 bases between. Germline CDR1 reads MDHEN; CDR2 reads SYDVKM. The CDR3 sequence: CASSLRARAGISYEQYV. The CDR3 coding sequence is TGTGCCAGCAGTTTAAGAGCCCGAGCAGGGATCTCCTACGAGCAGTACGTC.